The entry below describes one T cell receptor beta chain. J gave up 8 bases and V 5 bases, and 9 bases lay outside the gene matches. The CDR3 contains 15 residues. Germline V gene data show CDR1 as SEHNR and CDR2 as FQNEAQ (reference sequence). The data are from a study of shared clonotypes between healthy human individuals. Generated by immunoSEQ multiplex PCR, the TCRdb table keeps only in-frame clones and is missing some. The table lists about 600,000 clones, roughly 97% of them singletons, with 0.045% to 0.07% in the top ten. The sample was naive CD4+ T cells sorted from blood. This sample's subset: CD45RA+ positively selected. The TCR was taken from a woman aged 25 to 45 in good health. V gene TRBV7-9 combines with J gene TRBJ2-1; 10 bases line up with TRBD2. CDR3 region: CASSPLTSGFDEQFF. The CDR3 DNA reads TGTGCCAGCAGCCCCCTGACTAGCGGGTTCGATGAGCAGTTCTTC.